This is a list of T cell receptor beta chains from one sample in a study of blood T cell repertoires in COVID-19. TCRdb's table, derived via immunoSEQ multiplex PCR, lists solely in-frame clones and lacks some. The sample has approximately 260,000 clones, approximately 87% seen once. Sequencing was performed on peripheral blood. Receptors were obtained from a human donor in a cohort sampled during active COVID-19. CDR3s include the opening cysteine and the closing phenylalanine or tryptophan. The order of the fields is CDR3 protein, CDR3 DNA, J gene, clone size, D gene, V gene. D genes are given only for firm matches. Size values are once, few and many counts, or a class for expanded clones, and some rows have none.

cdr3_aa: CASSQVSGRALNEQFF; cdr3_nt: TGTGCCAGCAGCCAAGTAAGCGGGAGGGCCTTAAATGAGCAGTTCTTC; j_call: TRBJ2-1; clone_size: -; d_call: TRBD2; v_call: TRBV3-1/TRBV3-2
cdr3_aa: CSVGQGATGELFF; cdr3_nt: TGCAGCGTTGGACAGGGGGCGACCGGGGAGCTGTTTTTT; j_call: TRBJ2-2; clone_size: -; d_call: TRBD1; v_call: TRBV29-1
cdr3_aa: CASSSWDRGPGNQPQHF; cdr3_nt: TGTGCCAGCAGCAGTTGGGACAGGGGGCCGGGCAATCAGCCCCAGCATTTT; j_call: TRBJ1-5; clone_size: -; d_call: TRBD1; v_call: TRBV5-5
cdr3_aa: CASSSYSPLHF; cdr3_nt: TGTGCCAGCAGTTCCTATTCACCCCTCCACTTT; j_call: TRBJ1-6; clone_size: once; d_call: -; v_call: TRBV28
cdr3_aa: CASRTGVDQPQHF; cdr3_nt: TGTGCCAGTAGGACAGGCGTCGATCAGCCCCAGCATTTT; j_call: TRBJ1-5; clone_size: -; d_call: -; v_call: TRBV19
cdr3_aa: CASSYLPQSGNTIYF; cdr3_nt: TGCGCCAGCAGCTACCTGCCACAGTCTGGAAACACCATATATTTT; j_call: TRBJ1-3; clone_size: -; d_call: -; v_call: TRBV5-1
cdr3_aa: CASRQRGFTEAFF; cdr3_nt: TGTGCCAGTAGGCAGAGAGGGTTCACAGAAGCTTTCTTT; j_call: TRBJ1-1; clone_size: -; d_call: -; v_call: TRBV19
cdr3_aa: CASSPSKLRVDYGYTF; cdr3_nt: TGTGCCAGCAGCCCCTCTAAGCTGAGAGTGGACTATGGCTACACCTTC; j_call: TRBJ1-2; clone_size: few; d_call: -; v_call: TRBV5-6
cdr3_aa: CSPSVTSGGERPLLNIQYF; cdr3_nt: TGCAGCCCCTCCGTGACTAGCGGGGGGGAGCGCCCGCTGCTAAACATTCAGTACTTC; j_call: TRBJ2-4; clone_size: -; d_call: TRBD2; v_call: TRBV29-1
cdr3_aa: CASSITAGGADTQYF; cdr3_nt: TGTGCCAGTAGTATTACAGCGGGGGGGGCAGATACGCAGTATTTT; j_call: TRBJ2-3; clone_size: few; d_call: TRBD2; v_call: TRBV19
cdr3_aa: CASSERNNLNYGYTF; cdr3_nt: TGTGCCAGCAGCGAGAGGAATAATCTAAACTATGGCTACACCTTC; j_call: TRBJ1-2; clone_size: -; d_call: -; v_call: TRBV9
cdr3_aa: CASSVDRDPYQNTEAFF; cdr3_nt: TGCGCCAGCAGTGTCGACAGGGACCCCTATCAGAACACTGAAGCTTTCTTT; j_call: TRBJ1-1; clone_size: -; d_call: TRBD1; v_call: TRBV10-1
cdr3_aa: CASSLVAGGQETQYF; cdr3_nt: TGTGCCAGCAGCTTGGTTGCGGGGGGCCAAGAGACCCAGTACTTC; j_call: TRBJ2-5; clone_size: -; d_call: TRBD2; v_call: TRBV5-6
cdr3_aa: CASSLDRGTEAFF; cdr3_nt: TGCGCCAGCAGCTTGGACAGGGGAACTGAAGCTTTCTTT; j_call: TRBJ1-1; clone_size: -; d_call: TRBD1; v_call: TRBV5-1
cdr3_aa: CASSHFARGLETQYF; cdr3_nt: TGTGCCAGCAGCCATTTTGCCAGGGGGCTAGAGACCCAGTACTTC; j_call: TRBJ2-5; clone_size: -; d_call: TRBD1; v_call: TRBV14
cdr3_aa: CASSPLPYEQYF; cdr3_nt: TGTGCCAGCAGTCCCCTCCCCTACGAGCAGTACTTC; j_call: TRBJ2-7; clone_size: -; d_call: -; v_call: TRBV6-2/TRBV6-3
cdr3_aa: CASSERLAGYETQYF; cdr3_nt: TGTGCCAGCAGTGAGAGGTTAGCGGGGTATGAGACCCAGTACTTC; j_call: TRBJ2-5; clone_size: -; d_call: TRBD2; v_call: TRBV6-1
cdr3_aa: CASSYEQPGEAFF; cdr3_nt: TGTGCCAGCAGTTACGAGCAGCCCGGGGAAGCTTTCTTT; j_call: TRBJ1-1; clone_size: -; d_call: -; v_call: TRBV6-5
cdr3_aa: CASSPRGGLAGRYEQYF; cdr3_nt: TGTGCCAGCAGCCCCCGGGGCGGACTAGCGGGTCGCTACGAGCAGTACTTC; j_call: TRBJ2-7; clone_size: -; d_call: TRBD2; v_call: TRBV7-8
cdr3_aa: CASSPAGEYNEQFF; cdr3_nt: TGTGCCAGCAGTCCGGCGGGGGAATACAATGAGCAGTTCTTC; j_call: TRBJ2-1; clone_size: few; d_call: TRBD2; v_call: TRBV28
cdr3_aa: CASSRNPPAGLKETQYF; cdr3_nt: TGTGCCAGCAGCCGAAACCCACCGGCGGGATTGAAAGAGACCCAGTACTTC; j_call: TRBJ2-5; clone_size: -; d_call: -; v_call: TRBV7-9
cdr3_aa: CASSIGSSYEQYF; cdr3_nt: TGTGCCAGCAGCATCGGTAGCTCCTACGAGCAGTACTTC; j_call: TRBJ2-7; clone_size: -; d_call: -; v_call: TRBV13
cdr3_aa: CASSFADRDPGELFF; cdr3_nt: TGCGCCAGCAGCTTCGCGGACAGGGATCCCGGGGAGCTGTTTTTT; j_call: TRBJ2-2; clone_size: -; d_call: TRBD1; v_call: TRBV5-1
cdr3_aa: CASSPGTSGDLGQYF; cdr3_nt: TGTGCCAGCAGTCCCGGGACTAGCGGGGACCTAGGGCAGTACTTC; j_call: TRBJ2-7; clone_size: -; d_call: TRBD2; v_call: TRBV27
cdr3_aa: CASSFLRGTDEQYF; cdr3_nt: TGTGCCAGCAGTTTCCTCCGGGGTACCGACGAGCAGTACTTC; j_call: TRBJ2-7; clone_size: -; d_call: -; v_call: TRBV28
cdr3_aa: CASRLTDSQNEKLFF; cdr3_nt: TGTGCCAGCAGACTCACCGACAGTCAGAATGAAAAACTGTTTTTT; j_call: TRBJ1-4; clone_size: once; d_call: -; v_call: TRBV21-1